This entry features one T cell receptor beta chain sequence. Antigen: not known. Exclusion of patients followed from uncontrolled infection, other autoimmune disease, pregnancy or lactation. Extraction of PBMCs used roughly 9.3 ml of fresh peripheral blood. Amplification targeted TCR beta CDR3 regions from RNA transcripts. Primed by the HTBI set, a first-round RT-PCR was run on the TCR CDR3. A single record per CDR3 protein comes from TCRdb applying MiXCR to the multiplex PCR reads. Among about half a million distinct CDR3 sequences listed, 15% to 20% were seen once. This sample stems from a study of T cells in Graves' hyperthyroidism and ophthalmopathy. Study outcomes and limitations: Stable hyperthyroidism was told apart from ophthalmopathy by a model built on 13 V-J features.

V shed 6 bases, J shed 1 base, and the junction held 2 bases outside the gene matches. Germline CDR1 LNHDA, CDR2 SQIVND (reference sequence). This CDR3 is built from 13 residues. This TCR came from a woman younger than 45 with Graves' ophthalmopathy. Material for sequencing was blood. This chain joins TRBV19 and TRBJ2-7, with 8 bases matching TRBD2. The CDR3: CASSASGSYEQYF. The CDR3, as DNA: TGTGCCAGTAGCGCTAGCGGGTCCTACGAGCAGTACTTC.